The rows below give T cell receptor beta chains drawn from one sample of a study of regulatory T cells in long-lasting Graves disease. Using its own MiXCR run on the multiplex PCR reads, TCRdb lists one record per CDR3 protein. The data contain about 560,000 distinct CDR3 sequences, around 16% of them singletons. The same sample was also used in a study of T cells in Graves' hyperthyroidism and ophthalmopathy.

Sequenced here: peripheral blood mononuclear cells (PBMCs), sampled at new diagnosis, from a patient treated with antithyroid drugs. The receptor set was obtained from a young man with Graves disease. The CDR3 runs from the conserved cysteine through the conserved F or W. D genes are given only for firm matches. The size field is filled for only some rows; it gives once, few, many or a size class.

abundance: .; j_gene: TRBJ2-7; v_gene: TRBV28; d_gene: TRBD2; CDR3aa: CTSSPLGTSPYEQYF; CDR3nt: TGTACCAGCAGCCCCCTGGGGACTAGTCCCTACGAGCAGTACTTC
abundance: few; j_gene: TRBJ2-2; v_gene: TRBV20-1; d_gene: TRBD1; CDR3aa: CSAIDRDTGELFF; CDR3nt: TGCAGTGCCATCGACAGGGACACCGGGGAGCTGTTTTTT
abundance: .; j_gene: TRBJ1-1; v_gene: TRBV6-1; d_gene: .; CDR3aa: CASRFNRDHFVAFF; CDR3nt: TGTGCCAGCAGATTTAATAGGGACCACTTCGTAGCTTTCTTT
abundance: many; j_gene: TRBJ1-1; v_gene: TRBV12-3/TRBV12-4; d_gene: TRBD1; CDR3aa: CASSRRGQGLRAFF; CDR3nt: TGTGCCAGCAGCCGCCGGGGACAGGGCCTCAGGGCTTTCTTT
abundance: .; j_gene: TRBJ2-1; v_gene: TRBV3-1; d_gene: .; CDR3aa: CATTGGSGPYNEQFF; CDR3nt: TGTGCCACCACGGGTGGGAGCGGGCCCTACAATGAGCAGTTCTTC
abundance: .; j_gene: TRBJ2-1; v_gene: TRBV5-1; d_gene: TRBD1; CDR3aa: CASSLGGQTGAYNEQFF; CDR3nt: TGCGCCAGCAGCTTGGGGGGGCAGACAGGGGCCTACAATGAGCAGTTCTTC
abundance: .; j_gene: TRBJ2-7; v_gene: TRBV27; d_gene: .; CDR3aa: CASSTGLNYEQYF; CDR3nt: TGTGCCAGCAGTACCGGACTTAACTACGAGCAGTACTTC
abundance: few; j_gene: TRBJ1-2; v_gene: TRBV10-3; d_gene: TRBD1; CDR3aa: CAIGFRTGNFYGYTF; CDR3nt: TGTGCCATCGGATTTCGGACAGGGAATTTCTATGGCTACACCTTC
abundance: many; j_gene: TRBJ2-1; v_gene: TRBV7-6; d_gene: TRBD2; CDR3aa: CASSLGASGTGEQFF; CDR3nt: TGTGCCAGCAGCTTAGGAGCTAGCGGGACGGGTGAGCAGTTCTTC
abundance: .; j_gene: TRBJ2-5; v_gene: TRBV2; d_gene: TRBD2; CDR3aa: CASKLLAGGPVKETQYF; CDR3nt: TGTGCCAGCAAACTACTAGCGGGAGGGCCCGTGAAAGAGACCCAGTACTTC
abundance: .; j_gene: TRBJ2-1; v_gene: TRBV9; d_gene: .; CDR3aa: CASGVQGGEQFF; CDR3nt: TGTGCCAGCGGGGTTCAGGGCGGTGAGCAGTTCTTC
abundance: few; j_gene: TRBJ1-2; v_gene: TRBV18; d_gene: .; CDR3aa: CASSPPGREGYTF; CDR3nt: TGTGCCAGCTCACCCCCGGGCCGGGAGGGCTACACCTTC
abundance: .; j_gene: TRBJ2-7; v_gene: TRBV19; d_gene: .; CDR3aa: CATQSSYEQYF; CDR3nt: TGTGCCACTCAATCCTCCTACGAGCAGTACTTC
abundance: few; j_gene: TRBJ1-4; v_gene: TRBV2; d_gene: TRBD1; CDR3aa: CASRVDRGDEKLFF; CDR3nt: TGTGCCAGCAGGGTAGACAGGGGGGATGAAAAACTGTTTTTT
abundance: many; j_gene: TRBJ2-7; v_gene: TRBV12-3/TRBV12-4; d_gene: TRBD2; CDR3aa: CASTAAGGKHEQYF; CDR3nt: TGTGCCAGCACTGCAGCGGGAGGGAAGCACGAGCAGTACTTC
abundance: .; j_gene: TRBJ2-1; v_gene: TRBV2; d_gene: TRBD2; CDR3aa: CASTGDGLAGFRLSYNEQFF; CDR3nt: TGTGCCAGCACAGGGGATGGGCTAGCGGGATTCCGTCTTTCCTACAATGAGCAGTTCTTC
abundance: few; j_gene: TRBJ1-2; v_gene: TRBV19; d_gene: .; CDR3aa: CASGRGAANYGYTF; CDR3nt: TGTGCCAGCGGCCGGGGGGCAGCTAACTATGGCTACACCTTC
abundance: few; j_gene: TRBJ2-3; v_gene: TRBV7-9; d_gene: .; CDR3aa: CASSGPPRADTQYF; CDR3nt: TGTGCCAGCAGCGGACCCCCCAGGGCAGATACGCAGTATTTT
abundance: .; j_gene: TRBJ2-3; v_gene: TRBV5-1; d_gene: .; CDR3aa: CASSLAAGPSSDTQYF; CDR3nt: TGTGCCAGCAGCTTGGCGGCGGGGCCTAGTTCGGATACGCAGTATTTT
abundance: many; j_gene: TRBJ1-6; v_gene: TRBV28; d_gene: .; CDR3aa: CASRPTGTYNSPLHF; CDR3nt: TGTGCCAGCAGGCCTACAGGGACTTATAATTCACCCCTCCACTTT
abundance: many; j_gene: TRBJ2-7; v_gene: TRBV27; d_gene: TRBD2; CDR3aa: CASKAGTSVSYEQYF; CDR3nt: TGTGCCAGCAAAGCCGGGACTAGCGTTTCCTACGAGCAGTACTTC
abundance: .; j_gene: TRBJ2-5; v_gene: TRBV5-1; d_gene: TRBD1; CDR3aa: CASSSTTGWETQYF; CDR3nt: TGCGCCAGCAGCTCAACGACAGGGTGGGAGACCCAGTACTTC
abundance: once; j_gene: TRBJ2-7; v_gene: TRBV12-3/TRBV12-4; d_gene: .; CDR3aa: CASSLPGGPLYEQYF; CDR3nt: TGTGCCAGCAGTTTACCCGGGGGGCCGCTCTACGAGCAGTACTTC
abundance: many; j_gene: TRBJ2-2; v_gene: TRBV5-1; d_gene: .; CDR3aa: CASWTGGVITGELFF; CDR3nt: TGCGCCAGCTGGACGGGGGGCGTCATCACCGGGGAGCTGTTTTTT
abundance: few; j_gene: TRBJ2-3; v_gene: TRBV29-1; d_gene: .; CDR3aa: CSALSGGTDTQYF; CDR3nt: TGCAGCGCCCTATCAGGGGGGACAGATACGCAGTATTTT
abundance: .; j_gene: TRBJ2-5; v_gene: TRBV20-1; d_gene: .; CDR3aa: CSARVGRGGETQYF; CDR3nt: TGCAGTGCTAGAGTTGGCAGGGGAGGGGAGACCCAGTACTTC
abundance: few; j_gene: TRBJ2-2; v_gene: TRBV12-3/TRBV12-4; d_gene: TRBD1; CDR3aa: CASSRPGQGAGELFF; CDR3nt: TGTGCCAGCAGCCGACCGGGACAGGGGGCCGGGGAGCTGTTTTTT
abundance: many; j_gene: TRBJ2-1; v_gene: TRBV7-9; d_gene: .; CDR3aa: CATKVVVPSSSYNEQFF; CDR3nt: TGTGCCACCAAGGTTGTGGTCCCCTCTAGCTCCTACAATGAGCAGTTCTTC
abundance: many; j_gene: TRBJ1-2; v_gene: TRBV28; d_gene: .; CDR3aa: CASSSGGYGYTF; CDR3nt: TGTGCCAGCAGTTCGGGGGGGTACGGCTACACCTTC
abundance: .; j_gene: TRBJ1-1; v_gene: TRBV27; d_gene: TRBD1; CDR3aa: CASSLSTGTGNTEAFF; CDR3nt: TGTGCCAGCAGTTTATCAACCGGGACAGGGAACACTGAAGCTTTCTTT
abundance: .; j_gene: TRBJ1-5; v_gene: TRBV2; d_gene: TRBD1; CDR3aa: CASSERPGQGRQPQHF; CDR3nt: TGTGCCAGCAGTGAAAGGCCGGGACAGGGACGTCAGCCCCAGCATTTT
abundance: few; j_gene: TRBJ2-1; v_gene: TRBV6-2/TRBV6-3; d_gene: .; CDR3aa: CASSYSTGRNYNEQFF; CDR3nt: TGTGCCAGCAGTTACTCCACGGGGAGGAACTACAATGAGCAGTTCTTC
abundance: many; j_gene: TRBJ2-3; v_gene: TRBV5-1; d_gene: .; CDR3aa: CASSQQSSRTDTQYF; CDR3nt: TGCGCCAGCAGCCAACAAAGCTCTCGCACAGATACGCAGTATTTT
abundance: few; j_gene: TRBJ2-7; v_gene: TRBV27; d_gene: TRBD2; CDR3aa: CASSGSGSHYEQYF; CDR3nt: TGTGCCAGCAGTGGGAGCGGGAGCCACTACGAGCAGTACTTC
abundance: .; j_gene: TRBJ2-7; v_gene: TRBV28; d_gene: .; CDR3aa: CASSLGTHYEQYF; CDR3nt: TGTGCCAGCAGCCTCGGGACTCACTACGAGCAGTACTTC
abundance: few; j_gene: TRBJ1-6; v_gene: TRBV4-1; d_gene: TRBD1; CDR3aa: CASSPMTGETGSPLHF; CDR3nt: TGCGCCAGCAGCCCCATGACAGGGGAGACAGGGTCACCCCTCCACTTT
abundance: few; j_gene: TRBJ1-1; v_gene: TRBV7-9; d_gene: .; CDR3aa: CASSLYEYTEAFF; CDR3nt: TGTGCCAGCAGCTTATACGAGTACACTGAAGCTTTCTTT
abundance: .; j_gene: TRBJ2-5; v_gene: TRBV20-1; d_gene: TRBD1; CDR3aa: CSALRRTGGSETQYF; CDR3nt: TGCAGTGCTCTTCGGAGGACAGGGGGCTCGGAGACCCAGTACTTC
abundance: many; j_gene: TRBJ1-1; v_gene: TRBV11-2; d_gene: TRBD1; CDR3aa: CASSSDRGRTEAFF; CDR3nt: TGTGCCAGCAGCTCAGACAGGGGGAGAACTGAAGCTTTCTTT
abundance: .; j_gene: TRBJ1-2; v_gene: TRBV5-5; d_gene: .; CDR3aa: CASRPAFGGGYTF; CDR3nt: TGTGCCAGCAGGCCTGCCTTTGGGGGTGGCTACACCTTC
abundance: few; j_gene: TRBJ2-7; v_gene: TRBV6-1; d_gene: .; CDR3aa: CASSEEVGTYYEQYF; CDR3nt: TGTGCCAGCAGTGAAGAGGTAGGGACTTACTACGAGCAGTACTTC
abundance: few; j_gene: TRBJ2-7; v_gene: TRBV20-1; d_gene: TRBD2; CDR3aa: CSARVTSARGLYEQYF; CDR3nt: TGCAGTGCTAGAGTGACTAGCGCCCGAGGGCTCTACGAGCAGTACTTC
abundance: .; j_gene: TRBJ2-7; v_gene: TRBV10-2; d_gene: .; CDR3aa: CASSEFGWAPRTYEQYF; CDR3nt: TGCGCCAGCAGTGAGTTCGGTTGGGCACCAAGGACCTACGAGCAGTACTTC
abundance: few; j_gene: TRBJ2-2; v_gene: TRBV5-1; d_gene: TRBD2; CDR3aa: CASSVPKSGRAETGELFF; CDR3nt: TGCGCCAGCAGCGTCCCCAAAAGCGGGAGGGCCGAAACCGGGGAGCTGTTTTTT
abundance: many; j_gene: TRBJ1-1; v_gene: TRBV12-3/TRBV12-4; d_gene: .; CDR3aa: CASSLGKNTEAFF; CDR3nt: TGTGCCAGCAGCCTTGGAAAGAACACTGAAGCTTTCTTT
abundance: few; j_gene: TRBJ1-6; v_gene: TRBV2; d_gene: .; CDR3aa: CASGAATYNSPLHF; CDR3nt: TGTGCCAGTGGGGCGGCGACCTATAATTCACCCCTCCACTTT
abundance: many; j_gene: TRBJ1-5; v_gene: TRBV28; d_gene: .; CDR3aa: CASSEGRSNQPQHF; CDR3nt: TGTGCCAGCAGTGAGGGACGGTCCAATCAGCCCCAGCATTTT
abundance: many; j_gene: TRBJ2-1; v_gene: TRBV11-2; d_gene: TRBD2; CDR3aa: CASSSGLAGEDEQFF; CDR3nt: TGTGCCAGCAGCTCCGGACTAGCGGGAGAGGATGAGCAGTTCTTC
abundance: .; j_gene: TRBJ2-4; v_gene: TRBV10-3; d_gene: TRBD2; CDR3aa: CAISYRRIGAGDSLAKNIQYF; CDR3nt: TGTGCCATCAGTTACCGGCGGATTGGGGCGGGAGACTCCTTAGCCAAAAACATTCAGTACTTC
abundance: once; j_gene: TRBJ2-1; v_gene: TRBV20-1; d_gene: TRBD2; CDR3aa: CSADTSEAYNEQFF; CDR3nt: TGCAGTGCAGACACTAGCGAGGCCTACAATGAGCAGTTCTTC
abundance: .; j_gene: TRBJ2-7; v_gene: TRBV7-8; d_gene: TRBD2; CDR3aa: CASSPAAGRRELPYGQYF; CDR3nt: TGTGCCAGCAGCCCCGCTGCGGGACGGCGGGAGCTACCCTACGGGCAGTACTTC
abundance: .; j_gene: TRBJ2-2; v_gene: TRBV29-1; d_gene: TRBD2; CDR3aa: CSAEGLAENTGELFF; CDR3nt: TGCAGCGCGGAGGGACTAGCGGAAAACACCGGGGAGCTGTTTTTT